One and the same sample provided the 22 T cell receptor beta chains below, sequenced in a study of T cells in Graves' hyperthyroidism and ophthalmopathy. Researchers took RNA transcripts and amplified the TCR beta CDR3 regions from them. The HTBI primer set was used in a first-round RT-PCR of the TCR CDR3. TCRdb ran MiXCR on the multiplex PCR reads and lists one entry per CDR3 protein. The sample lists fewer than 350,000 distinct CDR3 sequences; around a sixth were seen once. The sample consisted of blood. These receptor sequences come from a woman in her 50s with Graves' hyperthyroidism.

In this sample, this clonotype turned up many times. The rearrangement uses TRBV5-1 and TRBJ2-5; 10 bases are a match to TRBD1. V lost 4 bases, J lost 1 base, and 7 bases stayed unmatched. This CDR3 comprises 16 residues. Germline loops: CDR1 SGHRS, CDR2 YFSETQ. The CDR3 DNA is TGCGCCAGCAGCCCTAGCTGGACAGGGGGCCAAGAGACCCAGTACTTC. Translation: CASSPSWTGGQETQYF.

This clonotype was observed at least ten times. This sequence joins TRBV12-3 or TRBV12-4 and TRBJ1-1, with 9 bases lining up with TRBD1. V was pared by 5 bases and J by 10 bases, with 11 bases of the junction left unmatched. The CDR3 consists of 14 residues. CDR3 region: CASSPPNRGRSAFF. The CDR3 DNA reads TGTGCCAGCAGTCCACCGAACAGGGGGCGGTCAGCTTTCTTT.

V gene TRBV7-9 combines with J gene TRBJ2-3; D is ambiguous. This CDR3 spans 13 amino acids. The germline V gene encodes CDR1 SEHNR and CDR2 FQNEAQ (reference sequence). The V end lost 5 bases, the J end lost 4 bases, and 10 bases lay between the germline ends. The CDR3 nucleotides are TGTGCCAGCAGCGACGGAACCGCAGATACGCAGTATTTT. This encodes CASSDGTADTQYF.

The table lists this clonotype with many counts. The chain uses TRBV7-3 and TRBJ2-7; 9 nucleotides align to TRBD2. J lost 6 bases, V lost 1 base, and 1 base had no gene match. Germline-derived CDR1 and CDR2 are SGHTA and FQGTGA. The CDR3 consists of 13 residues. The CDR3 coding sequence is TGTGCCAGCAGCTTAAGCGGGGGGGGCGAGCAGTACGTC. The encoded protein is CASSLSGGGEQYV.

The V and J genes are TRBV5-4 and TRBJ2-2; D call uncertain. The germline V gene has CDR1 SGHNT and CDR2 YYREEE (reference sequence). V was clipped by 4 bases and J by 1 base, with 14 bases between them. The CDR3 has 16 amino acids. The CDR3 coding sequence is TGTGCCAGCAGCCCGGACGCTTTCCGGAACACCGGGGAGCTGTTTTTT. Protein: CASSPDAFRNTGELFF.

The V and J genes are TRBV11-2 and TRBJ1-1; D is uncertain. CDR3 length: 13 residues. V was trimmed by 7 bases and J by 1 base, leaving 10 bases between them. Germline V CDR1 and CDR2: SGHAT, FQNNGV. The CDR3 here is CASTQGPNTEAFF. The CDR3 DNA is TGTGCCAGCACCCAAGGGCCGAACACTGAAGCTTTCTTT.

This chain joins TRBV29-1 and TRBJ2-7; D is undetermined. This CDR3 is 10 amino acids long. V was shortened by 4 bases and J by 3 bases, with 4 bases between the two germline ends. Germline CDR1 and CDR2: SQVTM and ANQGSEA. CDR3 in DNA: TGCAGCGTTGTAGACTACGAGCAGTACTTC. This gives the protein CSVVDYEQYF.

CDR3 coding DNA: TGTGCCAGCAGCATCGACCCCCCTCCGCTCCTAGATGGCTACACCTTC. This codes for CASSIDPPPLLDGYTF. V gene TRBV7-6 combines with J gene TRBJ1-2; no clear D gene. CDR3 size: 16 residues. Trimming took 5 bases from V and 6 from J, leaving 22 bases between them. Germline V gives CDR1 SGHVS, CDR2 FNYEAQ.

For this clonotype: A much larger clone lies one base from this, so it may be a read error. The chain recombines TRBV24-1 with TRBJ2-5; D might be TRBD1 (6 bases). The CDR3 is 13 residues long. The germline gives CDR1 KGHDR, CDR2 SFDVKD. The CDR3 nucleotides are TGTACCACCAGCGAGGGGGTTGGAGAGACCCAGTACTTC. Translated, it gives CTTSEGVGETQYF.

This clonotype was detected ten times or more. This chain links TRBV28 with TRBJ2-3; D is ambiguous. CDR3 length: 13 residues. Germline lookup yields CDR1 MDHEN and CDR2 SYDVKM. Trimming shortened V by 8 bases and J by 0 bases, and 9 bases separated the two germline ends. CDR3 sequence reads: CASQEISTDTQYF. The CDR3, as DNA: TGTGCCAGCCAGGAGATAAGCACAGATACGCAGTATTTT.

This clonotype was observed many times. The chain is built from TRBV7-2 and TRBJ2-7; 8 positions agree with TRBD2. The CDR3 loop spans 15 amino acids. V lost 7 bases and J lost 6; bases outside the gene matches: 14. In germline, CDR1 is SGHTA, CDR2 FQGNSA. The CDR3 here is CASTRAGGAGVEQYF. CDR3 coding DNA: TGTGCCAGCACCAGGGCGGGGGGAGCGGGAGTCGAGCAGTACTTC. The full variable domain, completed using reference TRBV7-2 and TRBJ2-7, is GAGVSQSPSNKVTEKGKDVELRCDPISGHTALYWYRQSLGQGLEFLIYFQGNSAPDKSGLPSDRFSAERTGGSVSTLTIQRTQQEDSAVYLCASTRAGGAGVEQYFGPGTRLTVT.

The chain joins TRBV28 to TRBJ1-2; weak D call: TRBD1 (5 bases). The CDR3 loop spans 13 amino acids. Germline CDR1 is MDHEN and CDR2 is SYDVKM. V gave up 5 bases and J gave up 4 bases, with 11 bases separating them. This CDR3 is CASSDRPGYGYTF. The CDR3 coding sequence is TGTGCCAGCAGTGACAGACCCGGCTATGGCTACACCTTC.

V gene TRBV27 combines with J gene TRBJ1-3, with a possible D match to TRBD1 (6 bases). The CDR3 spans 17 residues. Looked up from germline, CDR1 is MNHEY and CDR2 is SMNVEV (reference sequence). V was clipped by 3 bases and J by 4 bases, with 19 bases between them. CDR3 sequence (DNA): TGTGCCAGCAGTTTGGGGACACCCTACAGTGGCGGAAACACCATATATTTT. Its translation: CASSLGTPYSGGNTIYF.

The chain links TRBV4-1 to TRBJ1-1; no definite D call. CDR3 length equals 13 residues. CDR1 is MGHRA and CDR2 is YSYEKL in the germline V gene. Between the trimmed V and J ends, which lost 1 base and 6 bases, there was a span of 9 bases. The CDR3 protein is CASSQVPRAEAFF. Here the CDR3 DNA reads TGCGCCAGCAGCCAAGTCCCGAGAGCTGAAGCTTTCTTT.

A few counts support this clonotype. The gene calls are TRBV6-6 and TRBJ1-1; D uncertain. The CDR3 is 14 amino acids. Germline-derived CDR1 and CDR2 are MNHNY and SVGAGI (reference sequence). V was clipped by 4 bases and J by 4 bases, with 13 bases between them. CDR3 amino acids: CASSFSAGRTEAFF. The CDR3 DNA follows: TGTGCCAGCAGTTTCTCGGCAGGACGCACTGAAGCTTTCTTT.

This clonotype was counted between two and nine times. This rearrangement joins TRBV10-3 to TRBJ1-3, with 7 bases aligning to TRBD1. The CDR3 is 13 amino acids. V lost 7 bases, J lost 3 bases, and 3 bases stayed unmatched. CDR1 is ENHRY and CDR2 is SYGVKD in the germline V gene. CDR3 sequence: CAITGGVGNTIYF. In nucleotides, the CDR3 is TGTGCCATCACAGGGGGTGTTGGAAACACCATATATTTT.

This clonotype was seen ten or more times. CDR3: CASSLQTSGPQRGNEQFF. CDR3 coding DNA: TGTGCCAGCAGTTTACAGACCTCGGGCCCCCAAAGGGGCAATGAGCAGTTCTTC. The chain couples TRBV27 to TRBJ2-1; possible D gene TRBD1, 5 bases. This CDR3 contains 18 residues. V was clipped by 2 bases and J by 6 bases, with 23 bases between them. The germline V gene encodes CDR1 MNHEY and CDR2 SMNVEV (reference sequence).

This clonotype came up many times. The rearrangement links TRBV5-1 to TRBJ2-1; 7 nucleotides line up with TRBD2. V lost 1 base to trimming and J lost 8 bases; unmatched junction nucleotides: 12. CDR3 length: 16 residues. Germline-derived CDR1 and CDR2 are SGHRS and YFSETQ. The CDR3 reads CASSLWRREGGDEQFF. DNA for the CDR3: TGCGCCAGCAGCTTGTGGAGGAGGGAGGGCGGAGATGAGCAGTTCTTC. Supplemented by reference TRBV5-1 and TRBJ2-1, the full variable domain reads KAGVTQTPRYLIKTRGQQVTLSCSPISGHRSVSWYQQTPGQGLQFLFEYFSETQRNKGNFPGRFSGRQFSNSRSEMNVSTLELGDSALYLCASSLWRREGGDEQFFGPGTRLTVL.

Remarks on this clonotype: The junction departs from germline at one end; a sequencing error may be responsible. The chain couples TRBV27 to TRBJ2-3, with 7 bases fitting TRBD1. The CDR3 has 12 amino acids. Per germline, CDR1 MNHEY and CDR2 SMNVEV (reference sequence). The CDR3 nucleotides read TGTGCCGGCAGTCCCAGGGGGGATACGCAGTATTTT. Translation: CAGSPRGDTQYF.

This clonotype was seen repeatedly, ten times or more. The genes are TRBV5-1 and TRBJ2-5; 13 bases align to TRBD2. V shed 4 bases and J 5 bases; nucleotides not matched to a gene: 8. Germline V gives CDR1 SGHRS, CDR2 YFSETQ. The CDR3 runs to 16 residues. The CDR3 is CASSLGLAGVEETQYF. The CDR3, as DNA: TGCGCCAGCAGCCTCGGACTAGCGGGAGTCGAGGAGACCCAGTACTTC.

This clonotype has at least ten counts. This chain joins TRBV6-1 and TRBJ2-5; 7 positions match TRBD2. Per the germline V gene, CDR1 is MNHNS and CDR2 is SASEGT. This CDR3 comprises 15 residues. Trimming at V came to 7 bases and at J to 0 bases, leaving 8 bases not matched to a gene. The CDR3 protein is CASTSGSGNQETQYF. The CDR3 DNA sequence: TGTGCCAGCACTTCGGGGAGCGGGAACCAAGAGACCCAGTACTTC.

The V gene is TRBV9, the J gene TRBJ2-3; D not resolved. The V end was cut by 4 bases, the J end by 4 bases, with 10 bases between. The germline CDR1 and CDR2 sequences are SGDLS and YYNGEE. This CDR3 spans 13 amino acids. CDR3 nucleotide sequence: TGTGCCAGCAGCACCGACCTGGCAGATACGCAGTATTTT. It is translated as CASSTDLADTQYF. Supplemented by reference TRBV9 and TRBJ2-3, the full variable domain reads DSGVTQTPKHLITATGQRVTLRCSPRSGDLSVYWYQQSLDQGLQFLIQYYNGEERAKGNILERFSAQQFPDLHSELNLSSLELGDSALYFCASSTDLADTQYFGPGTRLTVL.